This T cell receptor (beta chain) comes out of a study of shared clonotypes between healthy human individuals. Worth noting for this clone: The antigen is undetermined.

CDR1 and CDR2 from the germline V gene are SQVTM and ANQGSEA. V lost 6 bases to trimming and J lost 2 bases; unmatched junction nucleotides: 7. This CDR3 contains 15 residues. Overall study results and limits: Of the naive CD4 clonotypes, roughly 5.5% were shared across a handful of donors.

On sorted subsets, replicate PCRs used about 200 ng DNA, or 27,000 or so T cell genomes. As originally analysed: From ImmunoSEQ came sequences covering only the junction and carrying no quality scores, so filtering differed. Repertoires were generated with immunoSEQ multiplex PCR, while TCRdb's copy carries only in-frame clones and drops some. The DNA was the basis for D and trimming; V, J and clone size are from that table. Of approximately 2.5 million clones listed, approximately 94% are singletons. This chain joins TRBV29-1 and TRBJ2-1, with TRBD2 identical over 10 bases. This receptor was obtained from a man aged 18-30 years in good health. Sequenced: naive CD4+ T cells sorted from blood. Regarding subset: CD45RA+ positively selected. The CDR3 protein is CSVELLAGTYNEQFF. CDR3 nucleotides: TGCAGCGTGGAACTACTAGCGGGAACCTACAATGAGCAGTTCTTC.